This T cell receptor (beta chain) came from a study of OX40 agonist ivuxolimab in advanced cancers. Study-wide points: Still undetermined is the antigen specificity of the expanded peripheral T cells.

V lost 6 bases and J 1 base, leaving 13 bases between the germline ends. Germline lookup yields CDR1 SGHNT and CDR2 YYREEE (reference sequence). The CDR3 loop spans 14 amino acids. A remark on this clone: Antigen: not known.

The data were produced by immunoSEQ multiplex PCR, yet TCRdb's version contains in-frame clones alone and is incomplete. The table shows about 73,000 clones, with 86% occurring only once. The sequence came from an adult with an advanced solid tumor such as melanoma, head and neck, liver or kidney cancer. The chain links TRBV5-4 to TRBJ2-5; maybe TRBD2 (5 bases). Material: CD4+ or CD8+ T cells sorted from blood, obtained in a trial of the OX40 agonist ivuxolimab. The CDR3 protein is CASTLGLSQETQYF. The CDR3 coding sequence is TGTGCCAGCACCCTTGGACTGAGCCAAGAGACCCAGTACTTC.